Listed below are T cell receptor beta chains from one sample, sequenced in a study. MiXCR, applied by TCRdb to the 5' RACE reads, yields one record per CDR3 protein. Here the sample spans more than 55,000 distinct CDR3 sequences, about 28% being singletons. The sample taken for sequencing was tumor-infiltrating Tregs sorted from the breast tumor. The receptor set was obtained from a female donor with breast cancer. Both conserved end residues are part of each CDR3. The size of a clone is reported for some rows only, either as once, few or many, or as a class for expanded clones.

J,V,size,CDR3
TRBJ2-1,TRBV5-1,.,CASSEGTSGVNEQFF
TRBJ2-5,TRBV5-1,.,CASSLLSDQETQYF
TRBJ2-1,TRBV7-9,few,CASSLSLANSYNEQFF
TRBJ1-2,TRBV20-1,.,CSARVAFSQEHGYTF
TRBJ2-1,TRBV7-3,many,CASSPLAGGYNEQFF
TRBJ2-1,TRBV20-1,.,CSAATSGGFEQFF
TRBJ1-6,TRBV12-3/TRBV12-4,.,CASSAQGSRNSPLHF
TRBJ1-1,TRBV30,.,CAWKVDRNTEAFF
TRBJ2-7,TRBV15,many,CATSRDRRYEQYF
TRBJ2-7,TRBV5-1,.,CASSSGTARPYEQYF
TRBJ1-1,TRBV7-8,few,CASSLGRERNTEAFF
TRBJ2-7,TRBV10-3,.,CAITETGPGLAGAYEQYF
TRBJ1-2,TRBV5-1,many,CASSSEGTGAGYTF
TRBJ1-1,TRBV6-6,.,CASSTSGTGDPEAFF
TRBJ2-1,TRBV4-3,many,CASSQGRDNEQFF